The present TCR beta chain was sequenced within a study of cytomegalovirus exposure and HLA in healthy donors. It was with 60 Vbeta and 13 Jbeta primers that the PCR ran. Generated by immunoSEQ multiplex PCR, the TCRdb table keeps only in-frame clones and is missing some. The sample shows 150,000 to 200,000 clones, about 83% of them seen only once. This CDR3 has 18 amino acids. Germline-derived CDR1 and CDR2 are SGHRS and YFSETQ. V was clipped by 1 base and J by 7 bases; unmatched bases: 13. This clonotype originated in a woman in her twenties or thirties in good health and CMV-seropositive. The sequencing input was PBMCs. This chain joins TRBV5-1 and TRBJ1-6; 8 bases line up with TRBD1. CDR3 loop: CASSLSIGQGSGNSPLHF. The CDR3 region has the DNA TGCGCCAGCAGCTTGTCAATCGGACAGGGAAGTGGAAATTCACCCCTCCACTTT. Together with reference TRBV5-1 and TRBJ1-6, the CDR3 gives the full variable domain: KAGVTQTPRYLIKTRGQQVTLSCSPISGHRSVSWYQQTPGQGLQFLFEYFSETQRNKGNFPGRFSGRQFSNSRSEMNVSTLELGDSALYLCASSLSIGQGSGNSPLHFGNGTRLTVT.